Listed here are 11 T cell receptor beta chains from one sample, sequenced in a study of breast tumors, draining lymph nodes, adjacent tissues. Each CDR3 protein gets one entry after TCRdb re-called the multiplex PCR reads with MiXCR. Of approximately 230,000 distinct CDR3 sequences listed, about 34% are singletons. The lymph nodes were axillary draining lymph nodes from breast cancer patients. The sample was axillary lymph node tissue. These receptors came from a female donor with breast cancer. Some clones in this sample may be carry-over from other donors' samples.

Remarks on this clonotype: It may be a read error: a sequence one base away is much more abundant. The chain carries TRBV14 and TRBJ2-1; D tentatively fits TRBD1 or TRBD2 (7 bases each). The CDR3 extends over 15 amino acids. Germline V gene data show CDR1 as SGHDN and CDR2 as FVKESK. In DNA form, the CDR3 reads TGTGCCAGCAAGCGGGACAGCAGCTCCGACAATGAGCAGTTCTTC. Its translation is CASKRDSSSDNEQFF.

This clonotype showed up many times. The chain is built from TRBV6-5 and TRBJ1-3; D not certain. CDR3 length equals 13 residues. With 0 bases removed from V and 4 bases from J, the gap between germline ends came to 4 bases. The germline gives CDR1 MNHEY, CDR2 SVGAGI. The CDR3 region is CASSYSRGNTIYF. CDR3 nucleotides: TGTGCCAGCAGTTACTCCAGGGGAAACACCATATATTTT.

This clonotype was recorded many times. The V and J genes are TRBV20-1 and TRBJ1-5; perhaps TRBD1 as D (5 bases). Germline lookup yields CDR1 DFQATT and CDR2 SNEGSKA (reference sequence). Trimming pared 1 base from V and 0 bases from J, leaving 7 bases between. The CDR3 has 14 amino acids. Here the CDR3 reads CSARGGNSNQPQHF. For the CDR3, the DNA is TGCAGTGCTAGAGGGGGGAATAGCAATCAGCCCCAGCATTTT.

This clonotype was counted at least ten times. The V call is TRBV2, the J call TRBJ1-2, with 7 bases matching TRBD1. V gave up 1 base and J gave up 8 bases; unmatched junction bases: 7. CDR3 length: 14 residues. Germline assignment: CDR1 SNHLY and CDR2 FYNNEI. CDR3 sequence (DNA): TGTGCCAGCAGTGAAGGGAGGGACAGAGCCGGCTACACCTTC. Translation gives CASSEGRDRAGYTF.

V is TRBV5-1 and J is TRBJ2-3; 11 positions match TRBD2. The CDR3 length is 15 residues. V lost 0 bases and J lost 8; bases outside the gene matches: 5. In germline, CDR1 is SGHRS, CDR2 YFSETQ. CDR3 coding DNA: TGCGCCAGCAGCTTGGTAGCGGGAGGGACCGCTACGCAGTATTTT. This sequence encodes CASSLVAGGTATQYF.

This sequence joins TRBV2 and TRBJ1-2; a weak D match, TRBD1 (6 bases). The CDR3 is made up of 17 amino acids. V lost 2 bases, J lost 1 base, and 17 bases lay in between. In germline, CDR1 is SNHLY, CDR2 FYNNEI. The CDR3 DNA reads TGTGCCAGCAGTGAAACCGGACAGACAAATAATAACTATGGCTACACCTTC. Encoded protein: CASSETGQTNNNYGYTF.

This clonotype has at least ten counts. The rearrangement uses TRBV20-1 and TRBJ2-3, with D possibly TRBD2 on 6 matching bases. CDR1 is DFQATT, CDR2 SNEGSKA, per germline (reference sequence). The length of the CDR3 is 12 residues. V was shortened by 3 bases and J by 5 bases, with 9 bases between the two germline ends. CDR3 loop: CSASPGVDTQYF. The CDR3 coding sequence is TGCAGTGCTAGTCCGGGGGTAGATACGCAGTATTTT.

This clonotype has a count of ten or more. This rearrangement joins TRBV7-9 to TRBJ1-4; D not certain. The germline CDR1 and CDR2 sequences are SEHNR and FQNEAQ (reference sequence). Trimming left V 2 bases short and J 6 bases short, with 7 bases between. The CDR3 length is 13 residues. CDR3 nucleotides: TGTGCCAGCAGCTTATATGGTGATGAAAAACTGTTTTTT. Amino acids: CASSLYGDEKLFF.

This clonotype has at least ten counts. Sequence at one end of the junction differs from germline and may be a read error. V usage is TRBV19 and J usage is TRBJ1-2; 7 nucleotides match TRBD1. Germline V CDR1 and CDR2: LNHDA, SQIVND (reference sequence). The CDR3 extends over 15 amino acids. CDR3 region: CASSIPTGQLYVYTF. The CDR3 coding sequence is TGTGCCAGTAGTATCCCCACGGGACAGTTATATGTCTACACCTTC. Using reference TRBV19 and TRBJ1-2 for the parts outside the CDR3, the full variable domain is DGGITQSPKYLFRKEGQNVTLSCEQNLNHDAMYWYRQDPGQGLRLIYYSQIVNDFQKGDIAEGYSVSREKKESFPLTVTSAQKNPTAFYLCASSIPTGQLYVYTFGSGTRLTVV.

This clonotype was observed a single time. V is TRBV24-1 and J is TRBJ2-1; 16 bases match TRBD2. Germline V gene sequence: CDR1 KGHDR, CDR2 SFDVKD. V dropped 3 bases and J dropped 5; count of bases not matched to a gene: 9. This CDR3 spans 19 amino acids. In DNA, the CDR3 is TGTGCCACCAGTGATCCGGGACTAGCGGGAGGGCCAAGGAACAATGAGCAGTTCTTC. Amino acids: CATSDPGLAGGPRNNEQFF.

This clonotype was counted many times. The chain recombines TRBV24-1 with TRBJ2-4; 11 nucleotides line up with TRBD2. The CDR3 runs to 15 residues. Germline V gene data show CDR1 as KGHDR and CDR2 as SFDVKD. Trimming took 10 bases from V and 4 from J; bases not matched to a gene: 8. The CDR3 nucleotides read TGTGCCACGCAAGGGACTAGCGGAGCGAAAAACATTCAGTACTTC. It specifies CATQGTSGAKNIQYF.